This T cell receptor beta chain was captured by sequencing in a study of Graves' ophthalmopathy and Graves' hyperthyroidism. Ten or more counts support this clonotype. Scientists amplified the TCR beta CDR3 regions from RNA transcripts. Second-round multiplex PCR came after a first-round RT-PCR that employed HTBI primers. TCRdb reanalysed the multiplex PCR reads using MiXCR and keeps one entry per CDR3 protein. The data hold about 620,000 distinct CDR3 sequences, with around a fifth observed a single time. This CDR3 has 17 amino acids. The germline CDR1 and CDR2 sequences are DFQATT and SNEGSKA (reference sequence). Trimming shortened V by 2 bases and J by 1 base, and 20 bases separated the two germline ends.

The receptor comes from a woman aged 18 to 35 with stable Graves' hyperthyroidism. Some clones in this sample may be carry-over from other donors' samples. The sample consisted of peripheral blood. The chain combines TRBV20-1 with TRBJ1-1; a possible D gene is TRBD1 (5 bases). CDR3 DNA: TGCAGTGCTAGAAACTTCGGGGGGGAAAGAGCGAACACTGAAGCTTTCTTT. Translated: CSARNFGGERANTEAFF.